A selection of T cell receptor beta chains follows, all from one sample in a study of long-term antiretroviral therapy in people with HIV. Method: immunoSEQ multiplex PCR; TCRdb's copy keeps in-frame clones and lacks some. Of more than 15,000 clones listed, around 94% are singletons. The specimen was unsorted PBMCs, collected 6 to 6.5 years after starting antiretroviral therapy. These receptor sequences come from a woman aged 50 to 60 with HIV. CDR3s include the opening cysteine and the closing phenylalanine or tryptophan. D genes are given only for firm matches. Clone size is stated in some rows and not others, as once, few, many or a class when expanded.

j_call: TRBJ1-2; v_call: TRBV9; clone_size: NA; d_call: NA; cdr3_nt: TGTGCCAGCAGCGTGACACAGGGAGGGGAAGGCTACACCTTC; cdr3_aa: CASSVTQGGEGYTF
j_call: TRBJ1-1; v_call: TRBV5-1; clone_size: NA; d_call: NA; cdr3_nt: TGCGCCAGCTCGCGGGGACAGAACACTGAAGCTTTCTTT; cdr3_aa: CASSRGQNTEAFF
j_call: TRBJ2-7; v_call: TRBV7-8; clone_size: NA; d_call: NA; cdr3_nt: TGTGCCAGCAGCTTAGAGGACGGGCTCTCCTACGAGCAGTACTTC; cdr3_aa: CASSLEDGLSYEQYF
j_call: TRBJ1-5; v_call: TRBV6-5; clone_size: NA; d_call: NA; cdr3_nt: TGTGCCAGCGGTACAGGATTCAATCAGCCCCAGCATTTT; cdr3_aa: CASGTGFNQPQHF
j_call: TRBJ2-7; v_call: TRBV28; clone_size: NA; d_call: NA; cdr3_nt: TGTGCCAGCAGTTTCCAGAACGCCTACGAGCAGTACTTC; cdr3_aa: CASSFQNAYEQYF
j_call: TRBJ1-3; v_call: TRBV5-1; clone_size: NA; d_call: NA; cdr3_nt: TGCGCCAGCAGCCAAACATCTGGAAACACCATATATTTT; cdr3_aa: CASSQTSGNTIYF
j_call: TRBJ2-7; v_call: TRBV19; clone_size: NA; d_call: NA; cdr3_nt: TGTGCCAGTAGTATTGGGGGAAGTAACGCCTACGAGCAGTACTTC; cdr3_aa: CASSIGGSNAYEQYF
j_call: TRBJ2-5; v_call: TRBV5-4; clone_size: NA; d_call: NA; cdr3_nt: TGTGCCAGCAGCTCGGCAGGGATAGACAGAGAGACCCAGTACTTC; cdr3_aa: CASSSAGIDRETQYF
j_call: TRBJ1-2; v_call: TRBV28; clone_size: NA; d_call: NA; cdr3_nt: TGTGCCACCACTGGGCCGAGCTCAAACGTTTACTATGGCTACACCTTC; cdr3_aa: CATTGPSSNVYYGYTF
j_call: TRBJ2-1; v_call: TRBV7-3; clone_size: NA; d_call: NA; cdr3_nt: TGTGCCAGCAGCTCAAATCAGGGGCAGGGTGAGCAGTTCTTC; cdr3_aa: CASSSNQGQGEQFF
j_call: TRBJ2-7; v_call: TRBV14; clone_size: NA; d_call: NA; cdr3_nt: TGTGCCAGCAGCCAAGAGATGAGGGGCGTCGCAGGCGAGCAGTACTTC; cdr3_aa: CASSQEMRGVAGEQYF
j_call: TRBJ2-2; v_call: TRBV27; clone_size: NA; d_call: NA; cdr3_nt: TGTGCCAGCAGTTTGGTAGCCACCGGGGAGCTGTTTTTT; cdr3_aa: CASSLVATGELFF
j_call: TRBJ2-1; v_call: TRBV14; clone_size: once; d_call: NA; cdr3_nt: TGTGCCAGCAGCCAAACGGCGGGTTTGCTCAGCTGGGGCAATGAGCAGTTCTTC; cdr3_aa: CASSQTAGLLSWGNEQFF
j_call: TRBJ1-1; v_call: TRBV10-3; clone_size: NA; d_call: NA; cdr3_nt: TGTGCCATCAGTGCTGATAACACTGAAGCTTTCTTT; cdr3_aa: CAISADNTEAFF
j_call: TRBJ2-2; v_call: TRBV6-4; clone_size: once; d_call: NA; cdr3_nt: TGTGCCAGCAGTCCACAGGGAAACACCGGGGAGCTGTTTTTT; cdr3_aa: CASSPQGNTGELFF
j_call: TRBJ2-1; v_call: TRBV7-3; clone_size: NA; d_call: TRBD2; cdr3_nt: TGTGCCAGCAGCTTAAGGGGACTAGCGGACAATGAGCAGTTCTTC; cdr3_aa: CASSLRGLADNEQFF
j_call: TRBJ2-2; v_call: TRBV30; clone_size: once; d_call: TRBD2; cdr3_nt: TGTGCCTGTCTAGCGGGAGGGGCCGGGGGGCTGTTTTTT; cdr3_aa: CACLAGGAGGLFF
j_call: TRBJ2-1; v_call: TRBV28; clone_size: NA; d_call: NA; cdr3_nt: TGTGCCAGCGATCGGGACAAATATTCGAATGAGCAGTTCTTC; cdr3_aa: CASDRDKYSNEQFF
j_call: TRBJ1-3; v_call: TRBV5-1; clone_size: NA; d_call: NA; cdr3_nt: TGCGCCAGCAGCCCAAGTCCGGGGGAAGGAAACACCATATATTTT; cdr3_aa: CASSPSPGEGNTIYF
j_call: TRBJ2-7; v_call: TRBV27; clone_size: NA; d_call: NA; cdr3_nt: TGTGCCAGCAGTTTATCTACCGGGACACCTTCCTACGAGCAGTACTTC; cdr3_aa: CASSLSTGTPSYEQYF
j_call: TRBJ2-7; v_call: TRBV7-6; clone_size: few; d_call: NA; cdr3_nt: TGTGCCAGCAGCTTTGGCCCCTTAGGCAGCCTAGACTACGAGCAGTACTTC; cdr3_aa: CASSFGPLGSLDYEQYF
j_call: TRBJ1-5; v_call: TRBV7-2; clone_size: few; d_call: TRBD1; cdr3_nt: TGTGCCAGCAGCTTTACAGGGGTCGGGGTTCAGCCCCAGCATTTT; cdr3_aa: CASSFTGVGVQPQHF
j_call: TRBJ2-1; v_call: TRBV5-4; clone_size: NA; d_call: TRBD1; cdr3_nt: TGTGCCAGCAGCTGGGACAGCCCTAATGAGCAGTTCTTC; cdr3_aa: CASSWDSPNEQFF
j_call: TRBJ2-7; v_call: TRBV2; clone_size: NA; d_call: NA; cdr3_nt: TGTGCCCCATGGCAAGCGAAGAGCTCCTACGAGCAGTACTTC; cdr3_aa: CAPWQAKSSYEQYF
j_call: TRBJ2-7; v_call: TRBV7-9; clone_size: NA; d_call: TRBD2; cdr3_nt: TGTGCCAGCAGCTCAAGCACTAGCGGGAGCTCCTACGAGCAGTACTTC; cdr3_aa: CASSSSTSGSSYEQYF
j_call: TRBJ2-1; v_call: TRBV5-1; clone_size: NA; d_call: NA; cdr3_nt: TGCGCCAGCAGCTTGGGGGCGGGCGTTTGGGATGAGCAGTTCTTC; cdr3_aa: CASSLGAGVWDEQFF
j_call: TRBJ1-2; v_call: TRBV7-8; clone_size: NA; d_call: TRBD1; cdr3_nt: TGTGCCAGCAGCTCACCGCCGCCGGGACAGGGTTTAGCTAACTATGGCTACACCTTC; cdr3_aa: CASSSPPPGQGLANYGYTF
j_call: TRBJ2-7; v_call: TRBV5-4; clone_size: NA; d_call: NA; cdr3_nt: TGTGCCAGCAGCAGCCGCCAGGGGTTTCAGTACGAGCAGTACTTC; cdr3_aa: CASSSRQGFQYEQYF
j_call: TRBJ2-5; v_call: TRBV5-6; clone_size: NA; d_call: NA; cdr3_nt: TGTGCCAGCAGCTTGGCTTCAGATTACCAAGAGACCCAGTACTTC; cdr3_aa: CASSLASDYQETQYF
j_call: TRBJ1-3; v_call: TRBV19; clone_size: NA; d_call: NA; cdr3_nt: TGTGCCAGTAGTTCGCTACCCTACTCTGGAAACACCATATATTTT; cdr3_aa: CASSSLPYSGNTIYF
j_call: TRBJ2-5; v_call: TRBV5-1; clone_size: NA; d_call: NA; cdr3_nt: TGCGCCAGCAGCTTGACTAGTACGGAGACCCAGTACTTC; cdr3_aa: CASSLTSTETQYF
j_call: TRBJ1-2; v_call: TRBV19; clone_size: few; d_call: TRBD1; cdr3_nt: TGTGCCAGTACCATCCGGACAGGGAATGGCTACACCTTC; cdr3_aa: CASTIRTGNGYTF
j_call: TRBJ2-3; v_call: TRBV6-4; clone_size: NA; d_call: TRBD1; cdr3_nt: TGTGCCACCTCACAGGGGGCAGATACGCAGTATTTT; cdr3_aa: CATSQGADTQYF
j_call: TRBJ2-1; v_call: TRBV4-1; clone_size: NA; d_call: TRBD2; cdr3_nt: TGCGCCAGCAGCCAAGGGCTAGCGGTCTGGGGGGATGAGCAGTTCTTC; cdr3_aa: CASSQGLAVWGDEQFF
j_call: TRBJ1-1; v_call: TRBV5-6; clone_size: NA; d_call: NA; cdr3_nt: TGTGCCAGCAGCTTCCAGGCCTTATCGAACACTGAAGCTTTCTTT; cdr3_aa: CASSFQALSNTEAFF
j_call: TRBJ2-7; v_call: TRBV5-1; clone_size: NA; d_call: TRBD1; cdr3_nt: TGCGCCAGCAGCCTGGGGCTGGGGACAGGATACGAGCAGTACTTC; cdr3_aa: CASSLGLGTGYEQYF
j_call: TRBJ2-7; v_call: TRBV5-6; clone_size: NA; d_call: TRBD1; cdr3_nt: TGTGCCAGCAGCTTCGGGACAGCTGACTACGAGCAGTACTTC; cdr3_aa: CASSFGTADYEQYF